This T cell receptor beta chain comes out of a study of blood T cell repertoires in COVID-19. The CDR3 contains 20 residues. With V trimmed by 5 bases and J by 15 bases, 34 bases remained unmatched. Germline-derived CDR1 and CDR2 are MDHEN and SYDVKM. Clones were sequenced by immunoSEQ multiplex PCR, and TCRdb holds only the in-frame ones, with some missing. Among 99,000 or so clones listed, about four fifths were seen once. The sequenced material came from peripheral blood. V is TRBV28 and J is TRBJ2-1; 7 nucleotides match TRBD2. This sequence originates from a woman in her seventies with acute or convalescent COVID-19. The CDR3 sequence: CASSPTLAVGRGGIYNEGFF. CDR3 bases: TGTGCCAGCAGTCCCACTCTAGCGGTGGGCCGTGGGGGTATATACAATGAGGGGTTCTTC.